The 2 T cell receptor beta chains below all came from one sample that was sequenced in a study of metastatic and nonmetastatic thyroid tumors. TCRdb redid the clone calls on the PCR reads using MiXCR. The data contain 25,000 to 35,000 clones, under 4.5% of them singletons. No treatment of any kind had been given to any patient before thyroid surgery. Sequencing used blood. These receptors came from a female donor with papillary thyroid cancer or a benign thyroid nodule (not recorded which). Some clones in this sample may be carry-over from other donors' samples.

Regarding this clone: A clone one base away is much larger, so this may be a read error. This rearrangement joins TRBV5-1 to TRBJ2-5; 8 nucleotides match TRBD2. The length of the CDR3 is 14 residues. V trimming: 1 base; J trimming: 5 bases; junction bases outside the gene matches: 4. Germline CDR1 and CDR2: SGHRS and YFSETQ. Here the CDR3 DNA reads TGCGCCAGCAGCTTGTCCGGGAGGGGGGAGACCCAGTACTTC. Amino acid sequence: CASSLSGRGETQYF.

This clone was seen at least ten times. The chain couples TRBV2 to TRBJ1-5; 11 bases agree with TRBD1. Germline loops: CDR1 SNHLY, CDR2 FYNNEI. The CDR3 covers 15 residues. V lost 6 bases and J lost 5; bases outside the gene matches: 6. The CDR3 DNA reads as TGTGCCAGCAGAAGGACAGGGGGCGAGGATCAGCCCCAGCATTTT. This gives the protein CASRRTGGEDQPQHF.